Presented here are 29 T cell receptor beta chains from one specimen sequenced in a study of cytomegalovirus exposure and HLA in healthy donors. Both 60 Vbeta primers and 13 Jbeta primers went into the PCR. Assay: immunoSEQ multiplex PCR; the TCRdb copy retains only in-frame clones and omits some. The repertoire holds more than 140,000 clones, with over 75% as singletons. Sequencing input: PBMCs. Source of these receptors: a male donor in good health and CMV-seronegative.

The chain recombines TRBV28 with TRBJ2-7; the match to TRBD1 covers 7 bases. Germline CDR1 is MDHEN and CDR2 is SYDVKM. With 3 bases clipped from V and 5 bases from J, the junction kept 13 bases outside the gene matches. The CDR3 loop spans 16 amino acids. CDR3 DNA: TGTGCCAGCAGTTTGCCCCGACAGGGCCTGTTCAACGAGCAGTACTTC. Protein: CASSLPRQGLFNEQYF.

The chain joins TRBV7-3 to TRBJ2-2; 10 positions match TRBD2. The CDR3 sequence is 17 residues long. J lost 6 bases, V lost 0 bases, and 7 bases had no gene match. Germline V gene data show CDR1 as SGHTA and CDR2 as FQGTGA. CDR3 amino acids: CASSLTRAGGLSGELFF. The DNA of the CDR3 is TGTGCCAGCAGCTTAACGAGAGCGGGAGGGCTTTCCGGGGAGCTGTTTTTT.

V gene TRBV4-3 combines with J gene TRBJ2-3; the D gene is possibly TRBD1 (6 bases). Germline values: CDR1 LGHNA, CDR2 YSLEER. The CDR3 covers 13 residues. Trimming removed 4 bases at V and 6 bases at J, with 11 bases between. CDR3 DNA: TGCGCCAGCAGCCTCCTGGGGGCTGATACGCAGTATTTT. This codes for CASSLLGADTQYF.

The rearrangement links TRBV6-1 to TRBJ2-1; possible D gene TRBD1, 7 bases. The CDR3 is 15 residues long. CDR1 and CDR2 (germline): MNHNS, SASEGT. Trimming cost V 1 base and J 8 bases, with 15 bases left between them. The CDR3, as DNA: TGTGCCAGCAGTGAAGGGAGCCAGGGGGGCCATGAGCAGTTCTTC. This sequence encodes CASSEGSQGGHEQFF.

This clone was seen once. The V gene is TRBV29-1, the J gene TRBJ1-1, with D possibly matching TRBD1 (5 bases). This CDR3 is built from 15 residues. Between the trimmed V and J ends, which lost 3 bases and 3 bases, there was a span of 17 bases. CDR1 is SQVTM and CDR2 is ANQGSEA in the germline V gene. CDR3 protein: CSVELPGLRDTEAFF. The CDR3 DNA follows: TGCAGCGTTGAGTTGCCAGGGTTAAGGGACACTGAAGCTTTCTTT.

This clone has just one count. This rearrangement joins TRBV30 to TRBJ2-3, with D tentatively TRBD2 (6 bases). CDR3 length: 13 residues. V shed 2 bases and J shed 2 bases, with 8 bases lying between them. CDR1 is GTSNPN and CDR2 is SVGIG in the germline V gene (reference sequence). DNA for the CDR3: TGTGCCTGGAGTCCGGGAGACACAGATACGCAGTATTTT. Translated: CAWSPGDTDTQYF.

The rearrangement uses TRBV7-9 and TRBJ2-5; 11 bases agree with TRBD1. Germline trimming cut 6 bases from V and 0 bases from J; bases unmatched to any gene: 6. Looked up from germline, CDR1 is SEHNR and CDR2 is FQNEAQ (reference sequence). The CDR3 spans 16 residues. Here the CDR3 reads CASSPGDRGYQETQYF. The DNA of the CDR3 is TGTGCCAGCAGTCCCGGGGACAGGGGGTACCAAGAGACCCAGTACTTC.

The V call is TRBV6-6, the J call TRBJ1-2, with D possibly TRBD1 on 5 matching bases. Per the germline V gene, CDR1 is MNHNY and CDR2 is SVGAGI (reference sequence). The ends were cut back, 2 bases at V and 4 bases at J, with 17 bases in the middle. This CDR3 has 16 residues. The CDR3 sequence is CASSYPPTGMVYGYTF. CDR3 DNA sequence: TGTGCCAGCAGTTACCCCCCTACAGGAATGGTCTATGGCTACACCTTC.

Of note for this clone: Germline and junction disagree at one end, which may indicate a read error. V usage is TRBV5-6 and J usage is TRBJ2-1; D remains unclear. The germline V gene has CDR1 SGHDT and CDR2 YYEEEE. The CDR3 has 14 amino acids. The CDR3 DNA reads TGTGCCGGCAGCCCGTTGTTGCGCTACAATGAGCAGTTCTTC. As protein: CAGSPLLRYNEQFF.

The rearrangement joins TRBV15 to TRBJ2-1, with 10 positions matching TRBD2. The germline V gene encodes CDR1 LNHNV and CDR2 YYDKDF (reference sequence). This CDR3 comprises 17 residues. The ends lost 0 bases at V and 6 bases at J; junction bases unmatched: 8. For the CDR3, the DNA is TGTGCCACCAGCAGAGATTCTCGCAGCGGGGGGGCCAATGAGCAGTTCTTC. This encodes CATSRDSRSGGANEQFF.

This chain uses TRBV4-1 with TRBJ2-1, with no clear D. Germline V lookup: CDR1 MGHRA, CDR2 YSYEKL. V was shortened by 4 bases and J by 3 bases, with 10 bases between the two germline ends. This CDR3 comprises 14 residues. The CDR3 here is CASSPQEFYNEQFF. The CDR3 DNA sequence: TGCGCCAGCAGCCCTCAAGAGTTCTACAATGAGCAGTTCTTC.

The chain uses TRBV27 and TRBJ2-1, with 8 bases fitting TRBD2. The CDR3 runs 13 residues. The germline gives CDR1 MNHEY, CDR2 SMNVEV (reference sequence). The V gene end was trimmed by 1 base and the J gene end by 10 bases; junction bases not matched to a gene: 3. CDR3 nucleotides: TGTGCCAGCAGTTTATGGCGGGAGGTGGAGCAGTTCTTC. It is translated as CASSLWREVEQFF.

CDR3 in DNA: TGTGCCAGCAGTTACTCGCCGGGTGTTATTTTGTACGAGCAGTACTTC. It codes for CASSYSPGVILYEQYF. This chain joins TRBV6-5 and TRBJ2-7, with D unresolved. The CDR3 has 16 residues. V shed 0 bases and J shed 4 bases, with 16 bases lying between them. Germline V gene sequence: CDR1 MNHEY, CDR2 SVGAGI.

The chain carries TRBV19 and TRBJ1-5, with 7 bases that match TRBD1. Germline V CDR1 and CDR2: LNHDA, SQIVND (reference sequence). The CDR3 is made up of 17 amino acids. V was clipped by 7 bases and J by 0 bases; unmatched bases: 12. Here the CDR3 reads CASTDIGGPISNQPQHF. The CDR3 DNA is TGTGCCAGTACTGATATAGGGGGCCCTATTAGCAATCAGCCCCAGCATTTT.

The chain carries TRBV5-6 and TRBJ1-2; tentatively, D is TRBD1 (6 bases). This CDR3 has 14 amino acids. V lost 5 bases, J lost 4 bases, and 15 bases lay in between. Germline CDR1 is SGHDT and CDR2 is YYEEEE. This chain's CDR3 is CASRGGGQSYGYTF. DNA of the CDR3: TGTGCCAGCAGGGGCGGGGGGCAGAGCTATGGCTACACCTTC.

The DNA of the CDR3 is TGCGCCAGCAGCTTGGGGCTAGCGAGGGAGACCCAGTACTTC. The encoded protein is CASSLGLARETQYF. This chain uses TRBV5-1 with TRBJ2-5; D might be TRBD2 (6 bases). CDR3 length: 14 residues. V lost 0 bases, J lost 5 bases, and 11 bases lay in between. Germline loops: CDR1 SGHRS, CDR2 YFSETQ. The full variable domain, rest sourced from reference TRBV5-1 and TRBJ2-5, is KAGVTQTPRYLIKTRGQQVTLSCSPISGHRSVSWYQQTPGQGLQFLFEYFSETQRNKGNFPGRFSGRQFSNSRSEMNVSTLELGDSALYLCASSLGLARETQYFGPGTRLLVL.

CDR3 in DNA: TGTGCCAGCAGCCCCGACTGGGCCTATAATTCACCCCTCCACTTT. Protein product: CASSPDWAYNSPLHF. The chain recombines TRBV7-2 with TRBJ1-6; D ambiguous. The CDR3 loop spans 15 amino acids. The V gene lost 5 bases and the J gene lost 2 bases, with 10 bases spanning the gap. Germline assignment: CDR1 SGHTA and CDR2 FQGNSA.

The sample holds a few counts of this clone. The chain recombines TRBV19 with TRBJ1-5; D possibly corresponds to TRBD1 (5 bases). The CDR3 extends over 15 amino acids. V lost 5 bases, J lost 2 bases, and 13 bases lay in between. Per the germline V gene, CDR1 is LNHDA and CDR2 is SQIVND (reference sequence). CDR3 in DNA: TGTGCCAGTAGTCTGGGCAGGGTTGGCAATCAGCCCCAGCATTTT. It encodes CASSLGRVGNQPQHF.

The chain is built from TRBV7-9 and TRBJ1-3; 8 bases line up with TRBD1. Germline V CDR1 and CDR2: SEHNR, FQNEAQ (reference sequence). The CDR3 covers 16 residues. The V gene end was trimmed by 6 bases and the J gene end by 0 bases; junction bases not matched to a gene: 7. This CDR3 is CASRRDRHVSGNTIYF. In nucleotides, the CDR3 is TGTGCCAGCAGGCGGGACAGGCACGTCTCTGGAAACACCATATATTTT.

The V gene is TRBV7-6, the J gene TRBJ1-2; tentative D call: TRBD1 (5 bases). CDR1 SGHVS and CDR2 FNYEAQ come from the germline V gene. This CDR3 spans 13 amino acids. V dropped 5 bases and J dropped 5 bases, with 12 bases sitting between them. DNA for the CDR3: TGTGCCAGCAGCCCGGGACTGCGATATGGCTACACCTTC. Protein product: CASSPGLRYGYTF.

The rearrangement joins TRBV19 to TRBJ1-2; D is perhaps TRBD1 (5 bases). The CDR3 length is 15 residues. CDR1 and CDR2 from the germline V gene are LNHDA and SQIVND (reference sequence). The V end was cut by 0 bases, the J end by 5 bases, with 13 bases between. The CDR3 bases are TGTGCCAGTAGTATAGATCGGGGGATACGGTATGGCTACACCTTC. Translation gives CASSIDRGIRYGYTF.

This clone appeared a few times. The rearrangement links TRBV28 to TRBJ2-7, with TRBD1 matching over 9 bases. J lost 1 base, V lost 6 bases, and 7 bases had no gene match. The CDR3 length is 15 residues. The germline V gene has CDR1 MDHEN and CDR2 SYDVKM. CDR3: CASRRDRASSYEQYF. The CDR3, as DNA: TGTGCCAGCAGACGGGACAGGGCGTCTTCCTACGAGCAGTACTTC.

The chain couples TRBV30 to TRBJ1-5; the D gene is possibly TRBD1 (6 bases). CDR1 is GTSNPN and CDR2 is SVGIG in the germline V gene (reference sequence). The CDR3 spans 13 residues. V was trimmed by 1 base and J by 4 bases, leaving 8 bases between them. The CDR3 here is CAWSGQGNQPQHF. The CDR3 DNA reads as TGTGCCTGGAGTGGCCAGGGGAATCAGCCCCAGCATTTT.

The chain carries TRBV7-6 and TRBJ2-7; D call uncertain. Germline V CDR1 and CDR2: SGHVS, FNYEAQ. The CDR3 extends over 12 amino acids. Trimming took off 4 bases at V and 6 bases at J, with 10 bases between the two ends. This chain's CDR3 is CASSSAGAEQYF. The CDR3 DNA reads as TGTGCCAGCAGCTCCGCAGGTGCCGAGCAGTACTTC.

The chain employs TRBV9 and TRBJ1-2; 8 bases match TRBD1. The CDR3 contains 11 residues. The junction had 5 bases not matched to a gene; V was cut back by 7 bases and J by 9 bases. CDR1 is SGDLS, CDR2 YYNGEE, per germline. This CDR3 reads CASSGQGRYTF. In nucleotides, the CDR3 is TGTGCCAGCTCCGGACAGGGTCGCTACACCTTC. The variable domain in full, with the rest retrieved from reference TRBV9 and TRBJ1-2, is DSGVTQTPKHLITATGQRVTLRCSPRSGDLSVYWYQQSLDQGLQFLIQYYNGEERAKGNILERFSAQQFPDLHSELNLSSLELGDSALYFCASSGQGRYTFGSGTRLTVV.

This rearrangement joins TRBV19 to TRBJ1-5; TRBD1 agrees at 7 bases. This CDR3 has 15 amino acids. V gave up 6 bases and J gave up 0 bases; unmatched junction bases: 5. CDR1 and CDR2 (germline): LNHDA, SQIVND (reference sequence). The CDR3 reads CASRSGTASNQPQHF. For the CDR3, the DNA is TGTGCCAGTAGATCCGGGACAGCTAGCAATCAGCCCCAGCATTTT.

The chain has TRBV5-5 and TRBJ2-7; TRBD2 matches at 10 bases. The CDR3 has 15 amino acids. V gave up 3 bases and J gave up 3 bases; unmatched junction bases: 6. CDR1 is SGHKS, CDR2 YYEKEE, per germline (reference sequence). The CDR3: CASSWLAGANYEQYF. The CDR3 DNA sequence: TGTGCCAGCAGCTGGCTAGCGGGGGCGAACTACGAGCAGTACTTC. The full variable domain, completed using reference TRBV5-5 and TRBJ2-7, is DAGVTQSPTHLIKTRGQQVTLRCSPISGHKSVSWYQQVLGQGPQFIFQYYEKEERGRGNFPDRFSARQFPNYSSELNVNALLLGDSALYLCASSWLAGANYEQYFGPGTRLTVT.

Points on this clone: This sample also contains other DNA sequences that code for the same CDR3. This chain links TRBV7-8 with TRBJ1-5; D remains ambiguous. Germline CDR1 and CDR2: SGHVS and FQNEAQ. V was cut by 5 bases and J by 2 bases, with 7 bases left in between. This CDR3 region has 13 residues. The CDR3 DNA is TGTGCCAGCAGCCCCCGGGGCAATCAGCCCCAGCATTTT. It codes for CASSPRGNQPQHF.

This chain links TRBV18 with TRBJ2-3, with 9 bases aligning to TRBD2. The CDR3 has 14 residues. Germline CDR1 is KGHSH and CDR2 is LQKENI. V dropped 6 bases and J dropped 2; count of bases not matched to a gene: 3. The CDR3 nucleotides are TGTGCCAGCTCCGGGACTAGCCCCACAGATACGCAGTATTTT. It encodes CASSGTSPTDTQYF. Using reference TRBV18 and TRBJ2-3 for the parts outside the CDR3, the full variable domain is NAGVMQNPRHLVRRRGQEARLRCSPMKGHSHVYWYRQLPEEGLKFMVYLQKENIIDESGMPKERFSAEFPKEGPSILRIQQVVRGDSAAYFCASSGTSPTDTQYFGPGTRLTVL.